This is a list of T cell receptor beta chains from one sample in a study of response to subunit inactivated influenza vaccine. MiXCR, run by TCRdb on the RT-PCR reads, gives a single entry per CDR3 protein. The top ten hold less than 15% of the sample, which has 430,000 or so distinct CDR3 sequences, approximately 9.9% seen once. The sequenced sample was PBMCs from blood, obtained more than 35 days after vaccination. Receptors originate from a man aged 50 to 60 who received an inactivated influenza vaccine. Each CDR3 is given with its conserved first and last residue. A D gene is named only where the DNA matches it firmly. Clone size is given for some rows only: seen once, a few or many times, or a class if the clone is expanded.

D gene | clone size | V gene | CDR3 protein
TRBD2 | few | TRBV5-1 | CASSLAASGGLSTDTQYF
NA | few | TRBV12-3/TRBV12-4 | CASSFSRDRPQHF
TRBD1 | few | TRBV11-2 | CASSRPDRRSQETQYF
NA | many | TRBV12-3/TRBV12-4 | CASSFAGPTYEQYF
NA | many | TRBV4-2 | CASSQDFGFSNQPQHF
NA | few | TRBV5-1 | CASSLGTGEKLFF
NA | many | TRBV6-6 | CASSYSKGRQAFF
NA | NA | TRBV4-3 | CASSQVLGKYGTEAFF
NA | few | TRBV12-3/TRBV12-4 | CASSLYPGYTF
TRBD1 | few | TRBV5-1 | CASSTGQGASGYTF
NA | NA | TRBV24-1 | CATSDPDGYNEQFF
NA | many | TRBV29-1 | CSTPGREGGYTF
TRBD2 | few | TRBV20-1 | CSASRRLAGAPGTQYF
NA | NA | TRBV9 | CASSVVPGQPQHF
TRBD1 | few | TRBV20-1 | CSARGQGGENEKLFF
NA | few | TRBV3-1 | CASSQSSNSPLHF
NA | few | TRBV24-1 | CATSDWNLGGSGDEQFF
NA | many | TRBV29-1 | CSASLRGGYEQYF
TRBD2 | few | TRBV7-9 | CASVGLAGANEQFF
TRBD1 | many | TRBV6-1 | CASSRDRDGYGYTF
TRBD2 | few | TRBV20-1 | CSAGTGGWETQYF
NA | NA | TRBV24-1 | CATSDITSDNEQFF